Presented here are 10 T cell receptor beta chains from one specimen sequenced in a study of blood T cell repertoires in COVID-19 (dated by TCRdb to about 2020). Library preparation employed the immunoSEQ multiplex PCR assay. Imported from immuneACCESS, the table was reduced by TCRdb to in-frame sequences with V and J called. These copies leave out some clones; in studies compared against another copy, an unresolved V gene accounts for under half, and the cause of the remainder is not known. This sample gives about 76,000 clones in total; 82% of them show up just once. Of the sample, about 30% is held by the ten largest clones. Sequencing used peripheral blood. The receptors were sampled from a human donor in a cohort sampled during active COVID-19.

This clone was seen a single time. The chain links TRBV11-2 to TRBJ2-7; 8 positions agree with TRBD1. This CDR3 region has 15 residues. V was pared by 5 bases and J by 0 bases, with 6 bases of the junction left unmatched. Germline loops: CDR1 SGHAT, CDR2 FQNNGV. The CDR3 DNA reads TGTGCCAGCAGCCGGGGGACAGGCGCCTCCTACGAGCAGTACTTC. It is translated as CASSRGTGASYEQYF.

The chain uses TRBV5-8 and TRBJ2-3; tentatively, D is TRBD2 (6 bases). Germline V gene lookup returns CDR1 SGHTS and CDR2 YDEGEE. Between the trimmed V and J ends, which lost 4 bases and 0 bases, there was a span of 12 bases. The CDR3 sequence is 15 residues long. The CDR3 is CASSPGGESTDTQYF. CDR3 bases: TGTGCCAGCAGCCCGGGCGGGGAAAGCACAGATACGCAGTATTTT.

The CDR3 region has the DNA TGTGCCAGCAAAGTCGCGGGGGCTAATGAAAAACTGTTTTTT. Translation: CASKVAGANEKLFF. The chain links TRBV7-9 to TRBJ1-4; weak D call: TRBD1 (5 bases). V was clipped by 7 bases and J by 3 bases, with 12 bases between them. The germline V gene has CDR1 SEHNR and CDR2 FQNEAQ (reference sequence). CDR3 size: 14 residues.

The chain has TRBV25-1 and TRBJ2-1; 9 bases map to TRBD1. V shed 3 bases, J shed 6 bases, and the junction held 6 bases outside the gene matches. CDR1 is MGHDK, CDR2 SYGVNS, per germline. The CDR3 extends over 15 amino acids. CDR3 in amino acids: CASSDPGQGSNEQFF. The CDR3 bases are TGTGCCAGCAGTGACCCGGGACAGGGTAGCAATGAGCAGTTCTTC.

The V and J genes are TRBV6-5 and TRBJ2-7, with TRBD1 as a possible D gene (6 bases). V lost 2 bases and J lost 1, with 12 bases in between. Germline values: CDR1 MNHEY, CDR2 SVGAGI. CDR3 length: 15 amino acids. The CDR3 DNA reads TGTGCCAGCAGTTACGGGGCAACAGGGTCCTACGAGCAGTACTTC. Residues: CASSYGATGSYEQYF.

The chain links TRBV6-2 or TRBV6-3 to TRBJ2-7, with 8 bases matching TRBD2. This CDR3 spans 17 amino acids. Trimming took 0 bases from V and 4 from J; bases not matched to a gene: 11. Germline loops: CDR1 MNHEY, CDR2 SVGEGT. CDR3 DNA sequence: TGTGCCAGCAGTTACTCAGGTTCACTAGCGGAGTCGTACGAGCAGTACTTC. The encoded protein is CASSYSGSLAESYEQYF.

V usage is TRBV5-4 and J usage is TRBJ2-1; 8 bases match TRBD2. CDR1 is SGHNT and CDR2 is YYREEE in the germline V gene (reference sequence). This CDR3 has 15 residues. Trimming at V came to 6 bases and at J to 6 bases, leaving 11 bases not matched to a gene. As DNA, the CDR3 is TGTGCCAGCACCGCGGTACGCGGGGGGTTCAATGAGCAGTTCTTC. Its protein is CASTAVRGGFNEQFF.

The chain has TRBV24-1 and TRBJ1-1, with a weak D call TRBD1 (6 bases). Germline V CDR1 and CDR2: KGHDR, SFDVKD. CDR3 size: 16 residues. The ends were cut back, 5 bases at V and 4 bases at J, with 19 bases in the middle. The CDR3 DNA is TGTGCCACCAGTGGCCGAGGGGGAACCGCGGGCACTGAAGCTTTCTTT. Translation gives CATSGRGGTAGTEAFF.

This rearrangement joins TRBV7-2 to TRBJ2-3, with 8 bases that match TRBD1. Germline trimming cut 5 bases from V and 4 bases from J; bases unmatched to any gene: 8. Per germline, CDR1 SGHTA and CDR2 FQGNSA. The CDR3 is made up of 15 amino acids. The CDR3 loop is CASSPTGGLADTQYF. The DNA for the CDR3 is TGTGCCAGCAGCCCAACAGGGGGTTTGGCAGATACGCAGTATTTT.

The rearrangement links TRBV7-2 to TRBJ2-7; 10 nucleotides line up with TRBD1. Germline V CDR1 and CDR2: SGHTA, FQGNSA. After removal of 0 bases from V and 4 bases from J, the junction contained 3 bases not matched to a gene. The CDR3 loop spans 15 amino acids. The CDR3 nucleotides read TGTGCCAGCAGCTTAGCCCGGGACAGGGGATACGAGCAGTACTTC. Amino acids: CASSLARDRGYEQYF.